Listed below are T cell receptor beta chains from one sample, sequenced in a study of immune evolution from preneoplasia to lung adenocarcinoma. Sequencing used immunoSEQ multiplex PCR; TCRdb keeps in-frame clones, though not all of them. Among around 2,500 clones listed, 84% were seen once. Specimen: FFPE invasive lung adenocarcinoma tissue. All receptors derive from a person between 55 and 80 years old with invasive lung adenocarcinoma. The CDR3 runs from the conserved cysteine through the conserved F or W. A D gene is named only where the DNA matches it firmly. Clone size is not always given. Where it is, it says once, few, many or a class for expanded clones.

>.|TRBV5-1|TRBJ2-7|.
TGCGCCAGCAGCTTGTGGGTGGATTACGAGCAGTACTTC
CASSLWVDYEQYF
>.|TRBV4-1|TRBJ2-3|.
TGCGCCAGCAGCCAAACCTCTGGGGTAGCTGGGGATACGCAGTATTTT
CASSQTSGVAGDTQYF
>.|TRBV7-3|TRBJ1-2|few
TGTGCCAGCAGCTTAGACGCAACTAACTATGGCTACACCTTC
CASSLDATNYGYTF
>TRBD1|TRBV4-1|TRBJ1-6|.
TGCGCCAGCAGAGGGACAGTTAATTCACCCCTCCACTTT
CASRGTVNSPLHF
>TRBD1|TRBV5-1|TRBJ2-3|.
TGCGCCAGCAGCCCCGGGACAGGGGCAACAGATACGCAGTATTTT
CASSPGTGATDTQYF
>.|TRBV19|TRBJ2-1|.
TGTGCCAGTAGTATAAAGGGAGGAGGCCCCTACAATGAGCAGTTCTTC
CASSIKGGGPYNEQFF
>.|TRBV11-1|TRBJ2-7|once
TGTGCCAGCAGCCCAGGCAGGGGCTCCTACGAGCAGTACTTC
CASSPGRGSYEQYF
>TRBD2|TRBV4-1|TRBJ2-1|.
TGCGCCAGCAGCCAGCGGTATTCGACTAGCGCCCCTTACAATGAGCAGTTCTTC
CASSQRYSTSAPYNEQFF
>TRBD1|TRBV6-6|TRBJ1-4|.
TGTGCCACTGACAGGGGAGCTGCAACTAATGAAAAACTGTTTTTT
CATDRGAATNEKLFF
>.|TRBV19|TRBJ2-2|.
TGTGCCAGTAGTATCTTTGGACAGGGGGCACTAGCGGGAGTTCAAACCGGGGAGCTGTTTTTT
CASSIFGQGALAGVQTGELFF
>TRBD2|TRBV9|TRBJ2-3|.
TGTGCCAGCAGCCCCTTCCGGGGGGGCAATCCGCAGTATTTT
CASSPFRGGNPQYF
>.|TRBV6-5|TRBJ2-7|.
TGTGCCAGCAGTTACTCTCCAAGGGGCACGGGAGAGCAGTACTTC
CASSYSPRGTGEQYF
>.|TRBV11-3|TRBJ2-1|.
TGTGCCAGCAGCTTTACTGACGGGGTAGGGGGGCAGTTCTTC
CASSFTDGVGGQFF
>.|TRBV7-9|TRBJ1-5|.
TGTGCCAGCGGAGCTTCGAATGCAGGGAGTCAGCCCCAGCATTTT
CASGASNAGSQPQHF
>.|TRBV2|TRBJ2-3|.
TGTGCCAGCAGTGGGGCGGGGTGGACAGATACGCAGTATTTT
CASSGAGWTDTQYF
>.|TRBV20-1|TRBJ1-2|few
TGCAGTGCTGGGGGTCCCTATGGCTACACCTTC
CSAGGPYGYTF
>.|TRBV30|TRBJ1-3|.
TGTGCCTGGAGTTCCACAGGAAACACCATATATTTT
CAWSSTGNTIYF
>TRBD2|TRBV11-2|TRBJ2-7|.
TGTGCCAGCAGCCCACACAGCGGGAGGGGATACGAGCAGTACTTC
CASSPHSGRGYEQYF
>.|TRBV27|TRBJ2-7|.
TGTGCCAGCAGTTTATCGAACAGCTACGAGCAGTACTTC
CASSLSNSYEQYF
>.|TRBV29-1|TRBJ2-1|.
TGCAGCGTTGCGGTTTATAATGAGCAGTTCTTC
CSVAVYNEQFF
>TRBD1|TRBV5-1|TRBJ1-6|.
TGCGCCAGCAGCTTTACCGGGACAGATTTAACTTCACCCCTCCACTTT
CASSFTGTDLTSPLHF
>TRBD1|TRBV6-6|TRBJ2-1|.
TGTGCCAGCAGTTATCCGACAGGGTACGGAAATGAGCAGTTCTTC
CASSYPTGYGNEQFF
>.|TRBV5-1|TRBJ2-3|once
TGCGCCAGCAGCCCCCAAGGGGATACGCAGTATTTT
CASSPQGDTQYF
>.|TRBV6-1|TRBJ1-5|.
TGTGCCAGCAGTGAAGCGTTTGGGGGGGACTTCGGTCAGCCCCAGCATTTT
CASSEAFGGDFGQPQHF
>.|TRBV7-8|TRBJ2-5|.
TGTGCCAGCAGCTTAGTAGTCAGGACCCGGGAGACCCAGTACTTC
CASSLVVRTRETQYF
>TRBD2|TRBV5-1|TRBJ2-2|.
TGCGTCAGCGGGACTAGCGGGACCGGGGAGCTGTTTTTT
CVSGTSGTGELFF
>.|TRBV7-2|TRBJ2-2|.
TGTGCCAGCAGCTCCTCCGGGACGGTGAACACCGGGGAGCTGTTTTTT
CASSSSGTVNTGELFF
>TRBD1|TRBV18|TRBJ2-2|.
TGTGCCAGCTCACCCTCCCCAGGACAGGGGGCAGGCACCGGGGAGCTGTTTTTT
CASSPSPGQGAGTGELFF
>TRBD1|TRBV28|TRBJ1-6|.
TGTGCCAGCAGTCTGTGGACAGGGAATAATTCACCCCTCCACTTT
CASSLWTGNNSPLHF
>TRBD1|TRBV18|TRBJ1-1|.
TGTGCCAGCTCACCCGGACAGGGAAGGGGCGAAGCTTTCTTT
CASSPGQGRGEAFF
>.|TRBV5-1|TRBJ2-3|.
TGCGCCAGCAGCTTGTGGCTCACAGATACGCAGTATTTT
CASSLWLTDTQYF